This T cell receptor (beta chain) appears in the sequencing data of a study of blood T cell repertoires in COVID-19. Study in general: Sites in the United States, Italy and Spain provided acute and convalescent COVID-19 samples. The analysed material was cDNA or gDNA that came from T cells, B-cell-depleted T cells, or PBMCs.

This clone was counted a few times. In the authors' workflow: Estimation of nucleated cell counts was performed using reference gene primer amplification. Assay used: immunoSEQ multiplex PCR; TCRdb lists only in-frame clones, some missing. V, J and clone size reflect that table, while D and trimming were determined from the DNA. In the table there are 150,000 to 200,000 clones, roughly 83% of which are singletons. CDR1 SGHTA and CDR2 FQGNSA come from the germline V gene. This CDR3 region has 13 residues. V lost 1 base and J 6 bases, leaving 9 bases between the germline ends. Seattle participants joined during active infection and were tracked over time.

Material for sequencing was peripheral blood. This chain uses TRBV7-2 with TRBJ1-1; D is ambiguous. This TCR was recovered from a middle-aged woman with COVID-19, enrolled during active disease. DNA of the CDR3: TGTGCCAGCAGCTTAGAGTTGAGCTCTGAAGCTTTCTTT. Its translation: CASSLELSSEAFF. The complete variable domain, with remaining parts taken from reference TRBV7-2 and TRBJ1-1, reads GAGVSQSPSNKVTEKGKDVELRCDPISGHTALYWYRQSLGQGLEFLIYFQGNSAPDKSGLPSDRFSAERTGGSVSTLTIQRTQQEDSAVYLCASSLELSSEAFFGQGTRLTVV.